There are many counts of the clone carrying this T cell receptor (beta chain). The CDR3 sequence is 14 residues long. V was trimmed by 0 bases and J by 5 bases, leaving 8 bases between them. The germline CDR1 and CDR2 sequences are SGDLS and YYNGEE. Previously described methods and listed TCR primers were employed for the bulk TCR libraries. TCRdb processed the PCR reads anew with MiXCR; each CDR3 protein has one entry. The repertoire holds 460,000 or so distinct CDR3 sequences, with about a fifth as singletons. These data belong to a study of molecular identifiers for immune sequencing clone quantification.

The chain carries TRBV9 and TRBJ2-2, with D possibly being TRBD2 (5 bases). Input material: naive CD8+ T cells from blood, with Jurkat cell RNA spiked in. The subset: FACS-sorted CD8+CD4-CCR7+CD45RA+ naive T cells. This clonotype was sampled from a human donor in good health. Some libraries in this study had Jurkat cell RNA spiked in. The DNA of the CDR3 is TGTGCCAGCAGCGTAGGGAGAGGGACCGGGGAGCTGTTTTTT. Protein: CASSVGRGTGELFF.